Shown below are 23 T cell receptor beta chains from a single sample sequenced in a study of spatial heterogeneity in lung cancer. TCRdb processed the 5' RACE reads anew with MiXCR; each CDR3 protein has one entry. The sample yields 9,500 to 12,000 distinct CDR3 sequences, about 6.3% seen once. Time point reported: sample taken at primary tumor resection. In each case, whole RNA from tumor, nontumor lung or frozen PBMC was sequenced unsorted. The sample was PBMCs, taken at surgery. The receptors here all came from a male donor with early-stage non-small cell lung cancer.

Comments on this clonotype: Within a library made for alpha chains, this beta chain is off target, and its count is uninformative. The chain is built from TRBV6-5 and TRBJ1-5; D might be TRBD1 (5 bases). Trimming left V 4 bases short and J 5 bases short, with 15 bases between. CDR1 is MNHEY and CDR2 is SVGAGI in the germline V gene. The CDR3 has 15 amino acids. The CDR3 reads CASSWDVATHQPQHF. The CDR3 nucleotides are TGTGCCAGCAGTTGGGACGTTGCCACCCATCAGCCCCAGCATTTT.

This clonotype has ten or more counts. This beta chain is off target for a library built for alpha chains, so its abundance means little. As DNA, the CDR3 is TGCGCCAGCAGCTTGGCGTCGGGTGGCACTGAAGCTTTCTTT. Translated: CASSLASGGTEAFF. V gene TRBV5-1 combines with J gene TRBJ1-1; D uncertain. CDR3 length equals 14 residues. Germline V gives CDR1 SGHRS, CDR2 YFSETQ. V lost 0 bases and J lost 4, with 10 bases in between.

Details on this clonotype: Because the library targeted alpha chains, this beta chain is an off-target read whose size means little. The rearrangement uses TRBV5-1 and TRBJ2-3; 9 bases line up with TRBD2. This CDR3 region has 15 residues. Germline V gene data show CDR1 as SGHRS and CDR2 as YFSETQ. Trimming at V came to 4 bases and at J to 4 bases, leaving 7 bases not matched to a gene. CDR3 nucleotide sequence: TGCGCCAGCAGCCTGAGCGGGAGGAACGCAGATACGCAGTATTTT. Translated, it gives CASSLSGRNADTQYF.

This clonotype was seen a few times. This beta chain is off target for a library built for alpha chains, so its abundance means little. V is TRBV12-3 or TRBV12-4 and J is TRBJ1-1; perhaps TRBD1 as D (6 bases). The V and J ends lost 5 bases and 2 bases respectively, with 15 bases between them. This CDR3 is built from 15 residues. CDR3 DNA sequence: TGTGCCAGCAGTACCTCAGGGGAGAGAAACACTGAAGCTTTCTTT. Protein: CASSTSGERNTEAFF.

The table lists this clonotype with many counts. The library was designed around alpha chains, so this beta chain is a stray read whose abundance carries little weight. This chain connects TRBV5-1 to TRBJ2-7; 9 bases agree with TRBD1. Germline values: CDR1 SGHRS, CDR2 YFSETQ. The CDR3 extends over 15 amino acids. V was pared by 5 bases and J by 7 bases, with 13 bases of the junction left unmatched. CDR3 in amino acids: CASSHGTGPVREQYF. CDR3 coding DNA: TGCGCCAGCAGTCACGGGACAGGGCCCGTCCGAGAGCAGTACTTC.

This clonotype is medium-sized by share. A library prepared for alpha chains yielded this beta chain as an off-target read; its size is of little meaning. The CDR3 reads CASSTTGGAGQISYEQYF. CDR3 nucleotides: TGTGCCAGCAGCACTACGGGAGGAGCGGGACAGATCTCCTACGAGCAGTACTTC. The chain links TRBV11-2 to TRBJ2-7; D may correspond to TRBD1 or TRBD2 (7 bases each). Germline V gene data show CDR1 as SGHAT and CDR2 as FQNNGV. The CDR3 has 18 residues. V was cut by 5 bases and J by 0 bases, with 23 bases left in between.

This clonotype was observed many times. Little can be read into the size of this beta chain, an off-target read in a library designed for alpha chains. The rearrangement joins TRBV29-1 to TRBJ1-1, with D unclear. The CDR3 spans 14 residues. The V end was cut by 2 bases, the J end by 4 bases, with 14 bases between. Per the germline V gene, CDR1 is SQVTM and CDR2 is ANQGSEA. CDR3 residues: CSVERGSVATEAFF. The CDR3 nucleotides are TGCAGCGTTGAACGGGGATCGGTCGCCACTGAAGCTTTCTTT.

This clonotype appeared many times. The size of this beta chain means little, since it is a stray read in a library made for alpha chains. This rearrangement joins TRBV4-1 to TRBJ1-1; possibly TRBD1 for D (5 bases). Germline loops: CDR1 MGHRA, CDR2 YSYEKL. With 1 base removed from V and 6 bases from J, the gap between germline ends came to 9 bases. The CDR3 is 13 amino acids. The CDR3 here is CASSQVPTAEAFF. CDR3 sequence (DNA): TGCGCCAGCAGCCAAGTACCGACAGCTGAAGCTTTCTTT.

Notes on this clonotype: The library was prepared for alpha chains; this beta chain is a stray read, so its frequency means little. This chain uses TRBV12-3 or TRBV12-4 with TRBJ2-7, with D uncertain. The CDR3 has 13 amino acids. Trimming shortened V by 3 bases and J by 6 bases, and 12 bases separated the two germline ends. CDR3 loop: CASSFRMGGEQYF. The CDR3 DNA follows: TGTGCCAGCAGTTTTAGGATGGGTGGCGAGCAGTACTTC.

This clonotype was seen ten or more times. This beta chain slipped into a library made for alpha chains as a stray read, so its size is not meaningful. The chain is built from TRBV10-1 and TRBJ2-3; TRBD2 might be the D (5 bases). Trimming stripped 2 bases from V and 6 bases from J, with 12 bases between. The CDR3 has 14 amino acids. The germline CDR1 and CDR2 sequences are WNHNN and SYGVQD (reference sequence). This CDR3 reads CASSEALAPDTQYF. The DNA for the CDR3 is TGCGCCAGCAGTGAGGCGCTAGCCCCGGATACGCAGTATTTT.

Concerning this clonotype itself: With the library built for alpha chains, this beta chain is off target and its frequency is not meaningful. The chain has TRBV7-6 and TRBJ2-1, with a tentative D call TRBD2 (5 bases). Germline CDR1 reads SGHVS; CDR2 reads FNYEAQ. This CDR3 is 15 amino acids long. Deletions cut 0 bases from V and 6 bases from J, with 12 bases between. The CDR3 sequence is CASSLARGGGNEQFF. CDR3 DNA: TGTGCCAGCAGCTTAGCTCGGGGTGGCGGCAATGAGCAGTTCTTC.

This clonotype is medium-sized in the sample. Because this beta chain is a stray read in a library intended to capture alpha chains, its abundance should not be given much weight. The V call is TRBV28, the J call TRBJ2-1, with 7 nucleotides matching TRBD1. Germline lookup yields CDR1 MDHEN and CDR2 SYDVKM. The trim removed 6 bases at V and 2 bases at J, leaving 7 bases unmatched. CDR3 length: 15 amino acids. The CDR3 DNA reads TGTGCCAGCAGCTCCAGACAGGGTCCCTACAATGAGCAGTTCTTC. Translated: CASSSRQGPYNEQFF. The full variable domain, completed using reference TRBV28 and TRBJ2-1, is DVKVTQSSRYLVKRTGEKVFLECVQDMDHENMFWYRQDPGLGLRLIYFSYDVKMKEKGDIPEGYSVSREKKERFSLILESASTNQTSMYLCASSSRQGPYNEQFFGPGTRLTVL.

This clonotype was counted only a few times. This beta chain is an unintended read in a library built for alpha chains; its size means little. The rearrangement uses TRBV27 and TRBJ2-2, with 8 bases that match TRBD2. V lost 10 bases and J lost 1; bases outside the gene matches: 2. The CDR3 is 13 residues long. The germline V gene encodes CDR1 MNHEY and CDR2 SMNVEV (reference sequence). The CDR3 nucleotides are TGTGCCACTAGCGGGCGGAACACCGGGGAGCTGTTTTTT. This gives the protein CATSGRNTGELFF.

As to this clonotype: The library was built for alpha chains, so this beta chain is an off-target read and its size means little. The rearrangement joins TRBV5-1 to TRBJ2-3; D gene unclear. CDR1 and CDR2 from the germline V gene are SGHRS and YFSETQ. This CDR3 contains 14 residues. V lost 0 bases and J 2 bases, leaving 7 bases between the germline ends. The DNA for the CDR3 is TGCGCCAGCAGCTTGGGGCGGACCACAGATACGCAGTATTTT. Translation gives CASSLGRTTDTQYF.

This clonotype is classed as medium-sized. Within a library made for alpha chains, this beta chain is off target, and its count is uninformative. This rearrangement joins TRBV30 to TRBJ1-5; D perhaps matches TRBD1 (6 bases). The V end was cut by 1 base, the J end by 6 bases, with 13 bases between. There are 14 residues in the CDR3. CDR1 and CDR2 (germline): GTSNPN, SVGIG (reference sequence). CDR3: CAWSAGDIIQPQHF. CDR3 DNA: TGTGCCTGGAGTGCGGGGGACATCATTCAGCCCCAGCATTTT.

This clonotype was seen many times. The size of this beta chain means little, since it is a stray read in a library made for alpha chains. The gene calls are TRBV7-9 and TRBJ1-2; D ambiguous. This CDR3 is built from 13 residues. From germline, CDR1 is SEHNR and CDR2 FQNEAQ (reference sequence). Trimming removed 5 bases from V and 5 bases from J, with 12 bases in between. CDR3 sequence reads: CASSPTARYGYTF. In nucleotides, the CDR3 is TGTGCCAGCAGCCCTACAGCTCGTTATGGCTACACCTTC.

There are many counts of this clonotype. As an off-target read in a library built for alpha chains, this beta chain has a frequency of little significance. The chain couples TRBV10-2 to TRBJ2-2, with a weak D call TRBD2 (5 bases). The CDR3 runs to 14 residues. With 9 bases removed from V and 4 bases from J, the gap between germline ends came to 15 bases. Germline CDR1 is WSHSY and CDR2 is SAAADI. CDR3 loop: CASQRSAGTGELFF. DNA for the CDR3: TGCGCCAGTCAGAGGAGTGCGGGCACCGGGGAGCTGTTTTTT.

At least ten counts were recorded for this clonotype. Since it is a stray read in a library aimed at alpha chains, this beta chain has a size that is not meaningful. The CDR3 here is CASLLGRRNTEAFF. CDR3 bases: TGTGCAAGTCTCCTAGGGCGCAGGAACACTGAAGCTTTCTTT. The rearrangement links TRBV12-2 to TRBJ1-1. TRBV12-2 is described as a pseudogene. The CDR3 runs 14 residues.

This clonotype was detected ten times or more. This beta chain is a stray sequence in a library constructed for alpha chains; its clone size is not meaningful. The chain joins TRBV14 to TRBJ2-7, with 10 bases matching TRBD2. The V and J ends lost 1 base and 4 bases, in that order; junction bases with no gene match: 7. The germline gives CDR1 SGHDN, CDR2 FVKESK. This CDR3 has 16 amino acids. The DNA of the CDR3 is TGTGCCAGCAGCCAAGTGGGGAGTAGCGGGAGGTACGAGCAGTACTTC. Protein sequence: CASSQVGSSGRYEQYF. Looking up the rest from reference TRBV14 and TRBJ2-7 gives the full variable domain: EAGVTQFPSHSVIEKGQTVTLRCDPISGHDNLYWYRRVMGKEIKFLLHFVKESKQDESGMPNNRFLAERTGGTYSTLKVQPAELEDSGVYFCASSQVGSSGRYEQYFGPGTRLTVT.

The table lists this clonotype with many counts. This beta chain is an off-target read within a library intended for alpha chains, so its frequency means little. The V gene is TRBV2, the J gene TRBJ2-1, with TRBD2 matching 13 bases. This CDR3 region has 13 residues. Germline V CDR1 and CDR2: SNHLY, FYNNEI. After removal of 5 bases from V and 16 bases from J, the junction contained 8 bases not matched to a gene. DNA of the CDR3: TGTGCCAGCAGTTCGGGGACTAGCGGGAATCACTTCTTC. It specifies CASSSGTSGNHFF.

This clonotype was detected a few times. This beta chain is an unintended read in a library built for alpha chains; its size means little. This chain connects TRBV28 to TRBJ1-5, with TRBD1 matching over 9 bases. The J segment lost 2 bases and the V segment lost 3 bases, leaving 8 bases of the junction unmatched. The CDR3 has 17 residues. Germline V gene sequence: CDR1 MDHEN, CDR2 SYDVKM. CDR3 nucleotides: TGTGCCAGCAGTTTCACTTTACAGGGGGCCGGCAATCAGCCCCAGCATTTT. Translation: CASSFTLQGAGNQPQHF.

This clonotype occurred many times. Within a library made for alpha chains, this beta chain is off target, and its count is uninformative. The CDR3 protein is CASSLKDRGNEKLFF. The CDR3 nucleotides are TGCGCCAGCAGCTTGAAGGACCGAGGGAATGAAAAACTGTTTTTT. The chain uses TRBV5-1 and TRBJ1-4; D gene ambiguous. Trimming removed 1 base at V and 5 bases at J, with 12 bases between. Germline V CDR1 and CDR2: SGHRS, YFSETQ. This CDR3 contains 15 residues.

About this clonotype itself: Within a library made for alpha chains, this beta chain is off target, and its count is uninformative. The rearrangement links TRBV11-3 to TRBJ2-5; 16 bases fit TRBD2. Looked up from germline, CDR1 is SGHNT and CDR2 is YENEEA. The CDR3 has 20 amino acids. Trimming took 5 bases from V and 3 from J; bases not matched to a gene: 15. CDR3 sequence: CASSTGAGLAGGPSKETQYF. The CDR3 DNA is TGTGCCAGCAGCACCGGGGCGGGACTAGCGGGAGGGCCGTCTAAAGAGACCCAGTACTTC.